The 3 T cell receptor beta chains listed next were all sequenced from one sample in a study of cytomegalovirus exposure and HLA in healthy donors. The primer mix had 60 Vbeta and 13 Jbeta primers. TCRdb keeps only in-frame clones here, not all; method: immunoSEQ multiplex PCR. The profile shows roughly 100,000 clones, roughly 78% of them singletons. The sequencing input was PBMCs. The receptors originated from a woman aged 60-75 years in good health and CMV-seronegative.

The gene calls are TRBV19 and TRBJ2-7, with D hard to call. The closer fit of TRBJ2-1 to the DNA end suggests the J call may be wrong. CDR1 and CDR2 (germline): LNHDA, SQIVND (reference sequence). The CDR3 is 13 amino acids. The CDR3 here is CASGDAAHNEQFF. In DNA, the CDR3 is TGTGCCAGTGGAGACGCAGCCCACAATGAGCAGTTCTTC.

This chain connects TRBV5-4 to TRBJ2-7, with 7 bases matching TRBD1. The V gene's germline CDR1 is SGHNT and CDR2 YYREEE (reference sequence). J lost 1 base, V lost 2 bases, and 3 bases had no gene match. The CDR3 has 14 residues. This chain's CDR3 is CASSLGTESYEQYF. The CDR3 DNA reads TGTGCCAGCAGCTTAGGGACAGAATCCTACGAGCAGTACTTC.

This chain connects TRBV30 to TRBJ1-5; maybe TRBD1 (5 bases). The germline V gene has CDR1 GTSNPN and CDR2 SVGIG (reference sequence). Trimming pared 5 bases from V and 2 bases from J, leaving 22 bases between. There are 17 residues in the CDR3. CDR3 in DNA: TGTGCCTGGTTCCAAGACACTGGGGGGGAAGGCAATCAGCCCCAGCATTTT. It specifies CAWFQDTGGEGNQPQHF.